This TCR beta chain appears in the sequencing data of a study of siplizumab effects on memory and regulatory T cells. Concerning this clone: Its antigen remains unidentified.

The CDR3 totals 15 residues. Germline V gives CDR1 SNHLY, CDR2 FYNNEI. V was shortened by 6 bases and J by 5 bases, with 14 bases between the two germline ends. The repertoire was sequenced with immunoSEQ multiplex PCR; TCRdb's copy has only in-frame clones and lacks some. The table includes approximately 100,000 clones, roughly 92% detected once. Points from the study as a whole: The study did not confirm that proliferating Tregs from siplizumab cultures were suppressive. Many proliferating CD4+ or CD8+ clones remained unclassified. Roughly 75-97% of them could not be assigned either a naive or a memory phenotype. Naive T cells appeared more varied than memory cells and looked like key alloresponse contributors. With siplizumab, Treg-derived clones averaged approximately 69% of mappable alloreactive CD4+ clones, versus more than 25% in controls.

The V and J genes are TRBV2 and TRBJ1-6; TRBD1 might be the D (6 bases). The sequenced sample consisted of Tregs sorted from blood. This TCR derives from a human donor in good health. The CDR3 DNA follows: TGTGCCAGCAGGGAGGGGGGTCAAAATAATTCACCCCTCCACTTT. It codes for CASREGGQNNSPLHF.